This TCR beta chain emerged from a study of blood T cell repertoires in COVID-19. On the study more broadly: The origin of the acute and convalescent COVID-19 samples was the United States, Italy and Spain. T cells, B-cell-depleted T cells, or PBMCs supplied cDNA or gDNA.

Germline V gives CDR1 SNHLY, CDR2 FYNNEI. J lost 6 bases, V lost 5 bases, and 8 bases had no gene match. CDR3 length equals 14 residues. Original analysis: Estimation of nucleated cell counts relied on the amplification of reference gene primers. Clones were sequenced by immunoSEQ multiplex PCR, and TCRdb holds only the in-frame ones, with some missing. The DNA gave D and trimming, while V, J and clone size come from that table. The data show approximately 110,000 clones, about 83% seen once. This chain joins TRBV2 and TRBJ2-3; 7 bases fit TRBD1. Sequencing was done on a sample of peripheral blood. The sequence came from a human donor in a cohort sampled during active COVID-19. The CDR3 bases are TGTGCCAGCAGTTCGACAGGGTTGGATGATACGCAGTATTTT. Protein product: CASSSTGLDDTQYF.